One sample yielded the 21 T cell receptor beta chains listed below, sequenced in a study of early T cells in non-severe SARS-CoV-2 infection. TCRdb re-called the 5' RACE reads with MiXCR, one entry per CDR3 protein. The sample has about 61,000 distinct CDR3 sequences, approximately 12% seen once. The starting material was whole blood, obtained at baseline. Every receptor here comes from an adult who was a healthcare worker with PCR-confirmed SARS-CoV-2 infection or an uninfected control (not recorded which). The donor label of this sample is uncertain.

This clonotype was picked up a small number of times. The J gene is TRBJ2-4, the V gene TRBV28; D gene uncertain. Germline V gene lookup returns CDR1 MDHEN and CDR2 SYDVKM. Trimming cost V 5 bases and J 4 bases, with 12 bases left between them. The CDR3 runs 14 residues. Here the CDR3 reads CASSTEVLKNIQYF. In DNA form, the CDR3 reads TGTGCCAGCAGTACCGAGGTGCTTAAAAACATTCAGTACTTC.

The V call is TRBV20-1, the J call TRBJ2-3; D perhaps matches TRBD2 (5 bases). This CDR3 comprises 16 residues. CDR1 and CDR2 from the germline V gene are DFQATT and SNEGSKA (reference sequence). The V end lost 6 bases, the J end lost 1 base, and 20 bases lay between the germline ends. Here the CDR3 reads CSAPGVARFGTDTQYF. Here the CDR3 DNA reads TGCAGTGCCCCCGGCGTAGCGCGTTTCGGCACAGATACGCAGTATTTT.

This sequence joins TRBV29-1 and TRBJ2-4; D possibly corresponds to TRBD1 (5 bases). Trimming cost V 4 bases and J 8 bases, with 15 bases left between them. CDR1 is SQVTM and CDR2 is ANQGSEA in the germline V gene. The CDR3 length is 13 residues. Here the CDR3 DNA reads TGCAGCGTTGCCGACCGCCTCAGGGACATTCAGTACTTC. Protein product: CSVADRLRDIQYF.

V is TRBV18 and J is TRBJ1-2, with D unclear. In germline, CDR1 is KGHSH, CDR2 LQKENI. The V gene lost 1 base and the J gene lost 3 bases, with 9 bases spanning the gap. The CDR3 covers 14 residues. CDR3 sequence reads: CASSPLEGDYGYTF. The CDR3 region has the DNA TGTGCCAGCTCACCACTCGAGGGAGACTATGGCTACACCTTC.

The table lists this clonotype with a few counts. This sequence joins TRBV12-3 or TRBV12-4 and TRBJ2-2; D is unresolved. The ends were cut back, 4 bases at V and 0 bases at J, with 6 bases in the middle. This CDR3 region has 14 residues. CDR3 sequence: CASSYRSNTGELFF. CDR3 sequence (DNA): TGTGCCAGCAGTTACAGATCGAACACCGGGGAGCTGTTTTTT.

The V call is TRBV11-2, the J call TRBJ2-3; D may be TRBD2 (5 bases). This CDR3 is built from 11 residues. Trimming stripped 5 bases from V and 5 bases from J, with 5 bases between. CDR1 is SGHAT and CDR2 is FQNNGV in the germline V gene. The CDR3 loop reads CASSRGDTQYF. CDR3 in DNA: TGTGCCAGCAGCCGGGGAGATACGCAGTATTTT.

This clonotype was seen a few times. This chain uses TRBV4-1 with TRBJ2-7; possibly TRBD1 for D (6 bases). Germline V gene sequence: CDR1 MGHRA, CDR2 YSYEKL. V lost 4 bases, J lost 2 bases, and 15 bases lay in between. This CDR3 is 15 amino acids long. The CDR3 nucleotides are TGCGCCAGCAGCCTACTATCGGGACAAGCCTACGAGCAGTACGTC. This gives the protein CASSLLSGQAYEQYV.

In this sample, this clonotype turned up many times. The chain carries TRBV19 and TRBJ1-5; TRBD1 matches at 8 bases. J lost 2 bases, V lost 6 bases, and 6 bases had no gene match. Germline V gene lookup returns CDR1 LNHDA and CDR2 SQIVND (reference sequence). This CDR3 has 15 residues. CDR3 residues: CASSPDRGRNQPQHF. CDR3 DNA: TGTGCCAGTAGCCCAGACAGGGGACGCAATCAGCCCCAGCATTTT.

This clonotype was picked up one time. The genes are TRBV7-2 and TRBJ2-5, with 7 bases fitting TRBD1. The CDR3 spans 13 residues. Germline V CDR1 and CDR2: SGHTA, FQGNSA. Germline trimming cut 4 bases from V and 2 bases from J; bases unmatched to any gene: 1. CDR3 coding DNA: TGTGCCAGCAGCTGGGGACAGCAAGAGACCCAGTACTTC. Residues: CASSWGQQETQYF.

The sample holds a few counts of this clonotype. This chain joins TRBV12-3 or TRBV12-4 and TRBJ2-2; D is perhaps TRBD2 (5 bases). This CDR3 is 17 amino acids long. With 4 bases removed from V and 6 bases from J, the gap between germline ends came to 21 bases. CDR3 DNA sequence: TGTGCCAGCAGTTCCGACTACCCTATTTTTGGATCCGGGGAGCTGTTTTTT. Its protein product is CASSSDYPIFGSGELFF.

A few counts support this clonotype. V is TRBV19 and J is TRBJ1-2; D remains unclear. CDR1 and CDR2 from the germline V gene are LNHDA and SQIVND (reference sequence). The CDR3 contains 14 residues. V lost 7 bases, J lost 2 bases, and 14 bases lay in between. The CDR3: CASTTKSWNYGYTF. For the CDR3, the DNA is TGTGCCAGTACCACCAAGTCGTGGAACTATGGCTACACCTTC.

The CDR3 sequence: CASSLWGKGQETQYF. CDR3 DNA: TGTGCCAGCAGCCTCTGGGGAAAAGGCCAAGAGACCCAGTACTTC. V is TRBV2 and J is TRBJ2-5; D is unresolved. V lost 6 bases, J lost 1 base, and 15 bases lay in between. CDR1 SNHLY and CDR2 FYNNEI come from the germline V gene. This CDR3 contains 15 residues.

This chain connects TRBV7-2 to TRBJ2-3; D tentatively fits TRBD1 or TRBD2 (5 bases each). CDR1 is SGHTA, CDR2 FQGNSA, per germline. CDR3 length: 14 residues. V gave up 6 bases and J gave up 6 bases, with 16 bases separating them. The CDR3 bases are TGTGCCAGCAGAGAGACTTGGGGGTTGGATACGCAGTATTTT. This gives the protein CASRETWGLDTQYF.

This clonotype turned up a few times. The V and J genes are TRBV5-4 and TRBJ2-6; TRBD1 matches 7 bases. The CDR3 is made up of 16 amino acids. Germline V CDR1 and CDR2: SGHNT, YYREEE (reference sequence). V lost 5 bases and J lost 2; bases outside the gene matches: 7. The CDR3 bases are TGTGCCAGCAGAGCACAGGGGACGGCTGGGGCCAACGTCCTGACTTTC. Its translation is CASRAQGTAGANVLTF.

The chain employs TRBV6-2 or TRBV6-3 and TRBJ1-1; TRBD1 agrees at 7 bases. The trim removed 4 bases at V and 5 bases at J, leaving 16 bases unmatched. This CDR3 has 17 residues. Germline V CDR1 and CDR2: MNHEY, SVGEGT. This CDR3 reads CASSWARSGGRRTEAFF. As DNA, the CDR3 is TGTGCCAGCAGTTGGGCAAGGTCAGGGGGGAGAAGAACTGAAGCTTTCTTT.

J is TRBJ2-3 and V is TRBV12-3 or TRBV12-4; 7 positions agree with TRBD2. This CDR3 has 17 residues. The junction had 11 bases not matched to a gene; V was cut back by 3 bases and J by 2 bases. The CDR3: CASSFSRASGTTDTQYF. DNA for the CDR3: TGTGCCAGCAGTTTCTCCAGGGCTAGCGGTACCACAGATACGCAGTATTTT.

This clonotype was counted at least ten times. The V and J genes are TRBV6-4 and TRBJ2-7; D unclear. Trimming shortened V by 4 bases and J by 2 bases, and 9 bases separated the two germline ends. CDR3 length: 13 residues. Germline CDR1 MRHNA, CDR2 SNTAGT. Written as DNA, the CDR3 is TGTGCCAGCAGTGGGAAGTCCACCTACGAGCAGTACGTC. Its protein is CASSGKSTYEQYV.

This clonotype was detected a few times. This chain links TRBV12-3 or TRBV12-4 with TRBJ2-1, with D unresolved. The CDR3 is 11 amino acids. The V and J ends lost 3 bases and 8 bases respectively, with 5 bases between them. The CDR3 DNA follows: TGTGCCAGCAGTTTTAGGTATGAGCAGTTCTTC. Translating it yields CASSFRYEQFF.

This clonotype was seen repeatedly, ten times or more. J is TRBJ2-5 and V is TRBV2, with a weak D call TRBD1 (6 bases). V was clipped by 6 bases and J by 2 bases, with 10 bases between them. The CDR3 totals 13 residues. Germline loops: CDR1 SNHLY, CDR2 FYNNEI. The CDR3 region has the DNA TGTGCCAGCAGACAGGGAGTACAAGAGACCCAGTACTTC. Protein sequence: CASRQGVQETQYF.

This clonotype was recorded many times. The chain joins TRBV5-8 to TRBJ1-3; D remains ambiguous. Trimming took off 4 bases at V and 5 bases at J, with 13 bases between the two ends. Germline values: CDR1 SGHTS, CDR2 YDEGEE. CDR3 length: 14 residues. The CDR3 region has the DNA TGTGCCAGCAGCCTGGAGATCTCCCGAAACACCATATATTTT. It encodes CASSLEISRNTIYF.

V is TRBV4-1 and J is TRBJ2-5; 9 positions agree with TRBD1. Germline CDR1 and CDR2: MGHRA and YSYEKL. CDR3 length: 14 amino acids. V lost 0 bases to trimming and J lost 10 bases; unmatched junction nucleotides: 6. CDR3 protein: CASSQEGQGGVQYF. Here the CDR3 DNA reads TGCGCCAGCAGCCAAGAGGGACAGGGAGGCGTCCAGTACTTC.